The present T cell receptor (beta chain) was sequenced within a study of cytomegalovirus exposure and HLA in healthy donors. Study results and caveats: A later examination showed that TCR association rates differed by HLA locus, with DRB1 most and HLA-C fewest. At a 0.05 false discovery rate, a later analysis found 16,951 TCR beta sequences to be associated with HLA alleles.

The PCR used 60 Vbeta and 13 Jbeta primers. Here immunoSEQ multiplex PCR was the method, and the copy in TCRdb shows in-frame clones only, minus some. Of over 150,000 clones in the sample, under 90% are singletons; the top ten hold 6% to 7.5%. As concerns this clone: Antigen: not known.

V lost 1 base and J lost 3; bases outside the gene matches: 7. The CDR3 loop spans 17 amino acids. Germline CDR1 and CDR2: SEHNR and FQNEAQ (reference sequence). Specimen: PBMCs. The chain is built from TRBV7-9 and TRBJ2-1; the match to TRBD2 covers 9 bases. The clonotype originates from a man aged 25 to 40 in good health and CMV-seropositive. In DNA form, the CDR3 reads TGTGCCAGCAGCTTAGAAAATCTAGCGGGATTCTACAATGAGCAGTTCTTC. Translation: CASSLENLAGFYNEQFF.